The sequence of this T cell receptor (beta chain) was determined in a study of tumor-infiltrating lymphocytes in primary liver carcinoma listed by TCRdb under 2017. About the investigation overall: Surgical resection was performed in China between late 2015 and early 2016 on about five patients with histopathologically diagnosed primary liver carcinoma. The five patients, three men and two women aged 30 to 69 years, had hepatocellular carcinoma (four) or combined HCC and intrahepatic cholangiocarcinoma (one). The tumors of the five patients were staged as T1-T3 N0M0, with maximum diameters ranging from roughly 4.2 to 10 cm. Roughly 3.65 to 7.13 million productive TCRbeta reads were obtained per sample, and no significant difference in read depth was found between tissue types. Across five regions of each liver tumor, along with adjacent normal tissue and blood, the study brought together TCRbeta repertoire sequencing, expression microarrays and whole-exome sequencing. A total of roughly 35 specimens from 5 patients, comprising about 25 tumor regions, 5 adjacent noncancerous liver tissues and 5 peripheral blood samples, were covered by TCRbeta repertoire sequencing. Technical replicate repertoires showed high reproducibility, with mean shared-clone rates roughly 0.88 and correlation coefficients above 0.98. Overall results and qualifications from the work: With just five patients in the study, the authors point out that the findings should be validated in a larger study. Consistent with antigen-driven expansion, pairs of tumor regions showed higher repertoire overlap (mean around 36%) than either tumor-adjacent pairs (about 17%) or tumor-blood pairs (approximately 14%). Since the samples were bulk and unsorted, there was no way to compare CD4+ and CD8+ T cell repertoires. A significantly larger repertoire fraction was made up by the top 250 clones in tumors than in blood (p = 0.039). Because sequencing covered only the TCR beta chain and unpaired alpha chains were not captured, true repertoire diversity is likely underestimated.

A constant-region primer and ProtoScript II reverse transcriptase were used to reverse-transcribe TCRbeta-specific cDNA from roughly 480 ng total RNA. Construction of the TCRbeta libraries relied on three nested rounds of multiplex PCR, following a slightly modified ARM-PCR procedure. Each of the first two PCR rounds ran for around 10 cycles using multiplex TRBV1-TRBV30 forward primers together with a Cbeta reverse primer. Sample barcodes and Illumina adapters were added in a final 25-cycle PCR using Deep VentR polymerase. Before sequencing, amplicons of 200-500 bp were gel-purified using a QIAquick gel extraction kit. The TCRbeta amplicons were sequenced with 250-bp paired-end reads on an Illumina HiSeq 2500. Processing in the source paper ran as follows. Reads were quality-trimmed with Trimmomatic v0.33, and paired reads were merged with FLASH v1.2.11 to recover full CDR3 sequences. V, D and J germline segments were assigned to the rearranged TCRbeta sequences using MiGEC v1.2.1b. Clonotype statistics, along with Shannon-Wiener diversity indices, were calculated using VDJtools v1.0.0. Except for diversity analysis, only each sample's 250 most abundant clonotypes were used in subsequent analyses to reduce sampling bias. TCRdb cleaned the public reads at Q25 with fastp, built clones with MiXCR and kept in-frame beta chains. Each entry is one CDR3 protein sequence, shown with its most common DNA and genes. The V and J calls reflect TCRdb's pipeline rather than the authors' work. This sample holds 250,000 to 400,000 distinct CDR3 sequences; approximately 60% were observed only once. About 8.4% of the sample belongs to the ten largest clones.

TRIzol reagent was used to extract blood RNA from unsorted whole blood, while the DNeasy Blood & Tissue kit provided the germline DNA. At the time of sampling, the patients were treatment-naive and had chronic HBV infection. About 3.6 milliliters of peripheral blood were collected into K2EDTA tubes before surgery. The CDR3, cysteine through phenylalanine, is 13 amino acids long. The only DNA kept is the CDR3, 39 bases in frame from the first base. The CDR1 and CDR2 encoded by the germline V gene are SGHAT and FQNNGV. Turning to this clonotype: There is no known antigen for this receptor. The junction and the germline gene differ at one end; a read error may be behind it.

The sample was peripheral blood. The clonotype comes from a man between 35 and 55 years old with primary liver carcinoma and hepatitis B virus infection. In this chain, TRBV11-2 is recombined with TRBJ2-7; perhaps TRBD1 is the D gene, with 6 bases matching. The CDR3 in this case is CAGSSGEGYEQYF. At the DNA level, the sequence is TGTGCCGGCAGCTCAGGGGAAGGCTACGAGCAGTACTTC.